Sequencing of this TCR beta chain was carried out in a study of PD-1 blockade in classical Hodgkin lymphoma. TCRdb's table, derived via immunoSEQ multiplex PCR, lists solely in-frame clones and lacks some. The sample carries roughly 30,000 clones, approximately 87% recorded once. V was pared by 4 bases and J by 8 bases, with 9 bases of the junction left unmatched. The CDR3 covers 15 residues. Germline V lookup: CDR1 SGHRS, CDR2 YFSETQ. All patients experienced relapse after autologous stem cell transplantation, and brentuximab vedotin exposure was variable. The sample consisted of peripheral blood mononuclear cells (PBMCs), taken before the second cycle of nivolumab. This chain connects TRBV5-1 to TRBJ1-2, with 12 bases lining up with TRBD1. This sequence was found in a human donor with classical Hodgkin lymphoma. CDR3 residues: CASSIPGQGAGGYTF. CDR3 DNA: TGCGCCAGCAGCATACCGGGACAGGGGGCTGGGGGCTACACCTTC.